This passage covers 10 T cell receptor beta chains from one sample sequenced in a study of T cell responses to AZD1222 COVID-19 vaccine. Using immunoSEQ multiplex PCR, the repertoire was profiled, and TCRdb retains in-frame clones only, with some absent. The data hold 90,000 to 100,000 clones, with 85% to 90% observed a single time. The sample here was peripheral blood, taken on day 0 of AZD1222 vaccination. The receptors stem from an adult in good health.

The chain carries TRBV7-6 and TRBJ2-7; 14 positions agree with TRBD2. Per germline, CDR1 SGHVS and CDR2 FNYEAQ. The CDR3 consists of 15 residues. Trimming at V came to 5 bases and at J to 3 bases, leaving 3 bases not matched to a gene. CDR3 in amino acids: CASSRGTSGGYEQYF. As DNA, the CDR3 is TGTGCCAGCAGCCGTGGGACTAGCGGGGGCTACGAGCAGTACTTC.

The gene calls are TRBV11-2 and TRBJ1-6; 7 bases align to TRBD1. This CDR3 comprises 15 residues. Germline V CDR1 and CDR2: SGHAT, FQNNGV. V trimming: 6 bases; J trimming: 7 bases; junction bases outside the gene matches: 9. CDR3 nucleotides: TGTGCCAGCAGGGCGAGACAGGGCTCCAATTCACCCCTCCACTTT. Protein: CASRARQGSNSPLHF.

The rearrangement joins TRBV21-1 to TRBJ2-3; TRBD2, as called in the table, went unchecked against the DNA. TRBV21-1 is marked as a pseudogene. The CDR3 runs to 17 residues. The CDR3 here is CASSNPQSGGPTDTQYF. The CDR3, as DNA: TGTGCCAGCAGCAACCCCCAGTCGGGGGGCCCGACAGATACGCAGTATTTT.

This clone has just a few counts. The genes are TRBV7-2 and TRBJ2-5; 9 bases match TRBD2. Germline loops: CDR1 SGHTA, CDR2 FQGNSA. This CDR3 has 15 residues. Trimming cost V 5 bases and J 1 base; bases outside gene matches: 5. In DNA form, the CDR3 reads TGTGCCAGCAGCCCCCGAGCGGGGGGCCAAGAGACCCAGTACTTC. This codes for CASSPRAGGQETQYF.

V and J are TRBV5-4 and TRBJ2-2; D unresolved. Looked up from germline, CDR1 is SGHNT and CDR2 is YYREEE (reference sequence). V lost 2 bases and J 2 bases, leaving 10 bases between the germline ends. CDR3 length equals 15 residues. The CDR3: CASSFTVGNTGELFF. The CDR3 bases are TGTGCCAGCAGCTTTACAGTCGGAAACACCGGGGAGCTGTTTTTT.

CDR3 region: CASSPGWPYNEQFF. The DNA for the CDR3 is TGTGCCAGCAGCCCGGGGTGGCCCTACAATGAGCAGTTCTTC. The J gene is TRBJ2-1, the V gene TRBV9; D perhaps matches TRBD2 (5 bases). CDR1 and CDR2 from the germline V gene are SGDLS and YYNGEE. Trimming took 4 bases from V and 2 from J, leaving 10 bases between them. CDR3 length: 14 amino acids.

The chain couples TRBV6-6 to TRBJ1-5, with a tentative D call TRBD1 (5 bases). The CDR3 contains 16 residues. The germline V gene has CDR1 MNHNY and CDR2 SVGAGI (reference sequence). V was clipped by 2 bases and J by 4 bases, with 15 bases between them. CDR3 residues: CASSYTSGTLNQPQHF. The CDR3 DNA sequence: TGTGCCAGCAGTTACACGTCGGGGACGTTAAATCAGCCCCAGCATTTT.

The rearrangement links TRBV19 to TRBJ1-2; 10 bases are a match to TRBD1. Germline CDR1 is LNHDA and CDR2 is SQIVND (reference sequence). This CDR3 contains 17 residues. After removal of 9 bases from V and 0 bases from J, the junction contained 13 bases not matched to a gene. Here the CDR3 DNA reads TGTGCCAGCTCCTCTTGGGACAGGGGAGTTACTAACTATGGCTACACCTTC. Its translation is CASSSWDRGVTNYGYTF. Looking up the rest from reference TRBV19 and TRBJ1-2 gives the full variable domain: DGGITQSPKYLFRKEGQNVTLSCEQNLNHDAMYWYRQDPGQGLRLIYYSQIVNDFQKGDIAEGYSVSREKKESFPLTVTSAQKNPTAFYLCASSSWDRGVTNYGYTFGSGTRLTVV.

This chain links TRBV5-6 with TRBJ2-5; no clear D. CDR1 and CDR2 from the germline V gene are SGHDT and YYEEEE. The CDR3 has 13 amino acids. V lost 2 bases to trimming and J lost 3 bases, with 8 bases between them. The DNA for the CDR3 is TGTGCCAGCAGCTTATGGTCAGAAGAGACCCAGTACTTC. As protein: CASSLWSEETQYF.

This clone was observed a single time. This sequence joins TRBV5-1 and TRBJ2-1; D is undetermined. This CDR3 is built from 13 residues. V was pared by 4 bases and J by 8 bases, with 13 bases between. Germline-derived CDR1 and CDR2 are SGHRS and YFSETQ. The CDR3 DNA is TGCGCCAGCAGCAGATCCGGAATCGATGAGCAGTTCTTC. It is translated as CASSRSGIDEQFF.